Following are 20 T cell receptor beta chains from one sample sequenced in a study of blood T cell repertoires in COVID-19. The data were produced by immunoSEQ multiplex PCR, yet TCRdb's version contains in-frame clones alone and is incomplete. The repertoire has approximately 26,000 clones, nearly 90% of them found once; the top ten carry around 1.7%. Sequencing was carried out using peripheral blood. These receptors all stem from an older woman with active COVID-19.

The chain joins TRBV7-9 to TRBJ2-1, with unresolved D. Germline V gene data show CDR1 as SEHNR and CDR2 as FQNEAQ (reference sequence). V gave up 3 bases and J gave up 6 bases, with 9 bases separating them. There are 13 residues in the CDR3. This CDR3 reads CASSLQARNEQFF. The CDR3 DNA reads as TGTGCCAGCAGCTTGCAGGCTCGCAATGAGCAGTTCTTC.

This clone was found once. V and J are TRBV5-1 and TRBJ2-7; 8 positions agree with TRBD1. The V gene's germline CDR1 is SGHRS and CDR2 YFSETQ. The CDR3 totals 12 residues. Germline trimming cut 4 bases from V and 6 bases from J; bases unmatched to any gene: 3. The CDR3 DNA reads as TGCGCCAGCAGCCTTGACAGGGGCGAGCAGTACTTC. Translating it yields CASSLDRGEQYF.

The chain recombines TRBV5-8 with TRBJ1-1; D unclear. Trimming shortened V by 1 base and J by 10 bases, and 14 bases separated the two germline ends. CDR1 is SGHTS, CDR2 YDEGEE, per germline. The CDR3 covers 13 residues. As DNA, the CDR3 is TGTGCCAGCAGCTTGTCCGCAGGCGAACGAGCTTTCTTT. Protein sequence: CASSLSAGERAFF. The complete variable domain, with remaining parts taken from reference TRBV5-8 and TRBJ1-1, reads EAGVTQSPTHLIKTRGQQATLRCSPISGHTSVYWYQQALGLGLQFLLWYDEGEERNRGNFPPRFSGRQFPNYSSELNVNALELEDSALYLCASSLSAGERAFFGQGTRLTVV.

The V and J genes are TRBV9 and TRBJ1-2; 8 nucleotides match TRBD1. The CDR3 has 15 residues. The V gene end was trimmed by 3 bases and the J gene end by 4 bases; junction bases not matched to a gene: 8. CDR1 is SGDLS, CDR2 YYNGEE, per germline. The CDR3 region is CASSARQGTAYGYTF. CDR3 DNA: TGTGCCAGCAGCGCCCGACAGGGGACCGCCTATGGCTACACCTTC.

This clone is a singleton in its sample. The chain carries TRBV30 and TRBJ2-2; the D gene is possibly TRBD1 (6 bases). The CDR3 sequence is 14 residues long. Germline loops: CDR1 GTSNPN, CDR2 SVGIG (reference sequence). V was shortened by 4 bases and J by 3 bases, with 12 bases between the two germline ends. This CDR3 is CAWTNRVDTGELFF. CDR3 DNA sequence: TGTGCCTGGACTAACAGGGTCGACACCGGGGAGCTGTTTTTT.

This clone was recorded a few times. The genes are TRBV5-1 and TRBJ2-1; 12 bases are a match to TRBD1. The length of the CDR3 is 17 residues. The J segment lost 7 bases and the V segment lost 2 bases, leaving 10 bases of the junction unmatched. CDR1 is SGHRS, CDR2 YFSETQ, per germline. The CDR3 DNA reads TGCGCCAGCAGCTTTCGAGGGACAGGGGGCTTCGGAAATGAGCAGTTCTTC. Protein sequence: CASSFRGTGGFGNEQFF.

V usage is TRBV12-5 and J usage is TRBJ1-5; perhaps TRBD1 as D (6 bases). The ends were cut back, 2 bases at V and 3 bases at J, with 17 bases in the middle. CDR3 length: 17 residues. Germline V gene data show CDR1 as LGHNT and CDR2 as FRNRAP. The CDR3 region is CASGLHSSDRLNQPQHF. The CDR3 DNA sequence: TGTGCTAGTGGTTTGCATTCGTCGGACAGACTCAATCAGCCCCAGCATTTT.

The gene calls are TRBV5-4 and TRBJ2-3; TRBD2 agrees at 9 bases. The CDR3 covers 15 residues. In germline, CDR1 is SGHNT, CDR2 YYREEE (reference sequence). V lost 1 base and J lost 3; bases outside the gene matches: 3. CDR3 in DNA: TGTGCCAGCAGCTTGAGTCTAGCGGGAACAGATACGCAGTATTTT. Translated, it gives CASSLSLAGTDTQYF.

The J gene is TRBJ2-5, the V gene TRBV5-1, with 7 positions matching TRBD2. CDR1 SGHRS and CDR2 YFSETQ come from the germline V gene. The CDR3 covers 16 residues. V was clipped by 1 base and J by 5 bases; unmatched bases: 11. CDR3 in DNA: TGCGCCAGCAGCTTGACCCCTGGGACTAAGATGGAGACCCAGTACTTC. It yields the protein CASSLTPGTKMETQYF.

The chain employs TRBV10-1 and TRBJ2-3; TRBD1 might be the D (6 bases). This CDR3 has 13 residues. Germline V gene lookup returns CDR1 WNHNN and CDR2 SYGVQD (reference sequence). With 2 bases removed from V and 6 bases from J, the gap between germline ends came to 9 bases. The DNA for the CDR3 is TGCGCCAGCAGTGAGACAGGGTTGGATACGCAGTATTTT. Translated, it gives CASSETGLDTQYF.

This chain joins TRBV13 and TRBJ1-5; 7 nucleotides match TRBD1. CDR3 length: 14 amino acids. Germline V gives CDR1 PRHDT, CDR2 FYEKMQ (reference sequence). With V trimmed by 5 bases and J by 7 bases, 8 bases remained unmatched. The CDR3 protein is CASSLGTAGQPQHF. As DNA, the CDR3 is TGTGCCAGCAGCCTCGGGACAGCAGGCCAGCCCCAGCATTTT.

The DNA for the CDR3 is TGTGCCAGCAGTCCCCCCCGAGGGAGCTCCTACAATGAGCAGTTCTTC. Encoded protein: CASSPPRGSSYNEQFF. The chain carries TRBV27 and TRBJ2-1; possibly TRBD2 for D (5 bases). Germline V gene sequence: CDR1 MNHEY, CDR2 SMNVEV (reference sequence). The ends were cut back, 5 bases at V and 0 bases at J, with 14 bases in the middle. The CDR3 is 16 residues long.

This clone appeared a single time. The chain is built from TRBV5-1 and TRBJ2-7, with a weak D call TRBD1 (7 bases). The germline V and J ends were trimmed by 0 bases and 2 bases, with 15 bases remaining between them. This CDR3 has 16 amino acids. Germline assignment: CDR1 SGHRS and CDR2 YFSETQ. The CDR3 loop reads CASSLETGRGAYEQYF. The CDR3 coding sequence is TGCGCCAGCAGCTTGGAGACGGGCAGGGGGGCCTACGAGCAGTACTTC.

This chain links TRBV6-6 with TRBJ2-2; the D gene is possibly TRBD1 (5 bases). The V gene lost 0 bases and the J gene lost 6 bases, with 11 bases spanning the gap. This CDR3 is 15 amino acids long. Germline CDR1 MNHNY, CDR2 SVGAGI (reference sequence). DNA of the CDR3: TGTGCCAGCAGTTACTCGGCAGGGCCGGCCGGGGAGCTGTTTTTT. Its protein product is CASSYSAGPAGELFF.

The chain recombines TRBV27 with TRBJ1-4; no clear D. The CDR3 is made up of 14 amino acids. V lost 3 bases and J lost 5, with 10 bases in between. The germline gives CDR1 MNHEY, CDR2 SMNVEV (reference sequence). The CDR3 loop reads CASSLRESNEKLFF. The DNA of the CDR3 is TGTGCCAGCAGTTTGAGGGAGTCCAATGAAAAACTGTTTTTT. Full variable domain (remainder filled in from reference TRBV27 and TRBJ1-4): EAQVTQNPRYLITVTGKKLTVTCSQNMNHEYMSWYRQDPGLGLRQIYYSMNVEVTDKGDVPEGYKVSRKEKRNFPLILESPSPNQTSLYFCASSLRESNEKLFFGSGTQLSVL.

The rearrangement joins TRBV7-6 to TRBJ2-1; 11 nucleotides agree with TRBD2. This CDR3 comprises 15 residues. The ends lost 3 bases at V and 3 bases at J; junction bases unmatched: 1. Germline loops: CDR1 SGHVS, CDR2 FNYEAQ. The CDR3 here is CASSLGTSGYNEQFF. CDR3 bases: TGTGCCAGCAGCTTGGGGACTAGCGGCTACAATGAGCAGTTCTTC.

The genes are TRBV29-1 and TRBJ2-1; the match to TRBD2 covers 8 bases. The CDR3 is 14 amino acids. V lost 2 bases and J lost 2; bases outside the gene matches: 2. CDR1 and CDR2 from the germline V gene are SQVTM and ANQGSEA. CDR3 in amino acids: CSVESGRAYNEQFF. CDR3 nucleotide sequence: TGCAGCGTTGAATCCGGGAGGGCCTACAATGAGCAGTTCTTC.

This clone was seen only a few times. The chain has TRBV4-1 and TRBJ2-1, with 7 bases that match TRBD1. Germline V CDR1 and CDR2: MGHRA, YSYEKL. The CDR3 runs 15 residues. With V trimmed by 6 bases and J by 2 bases, 7 bases remained unmatched. The DNA of the CDR3 is TGCGCCAGCAGTGACCGGGACAGTACCTACAATGAGCAGTTCTTC. It is translated as CASSDRDSTYNEQFF.

CDR3: CGSNRAGGNYNEQFF. The CDR3 nucleotides are TGTGGCTCGAATCGAGCGGGAGGGAACTACAATGAGCAGTTCTTC. The rearrangement links TRBV28 to TRBJ2-1; TRBD2 matches 10 bases. CDR1 and CDR2 from the germline V gene are MDHEN and SYDVKM. This CDR3 contains 15 residues. The whole variable domain, filled in from reference TRBV28 and TRBJ2-1, reads DVKVTQSSRYLVKRTGEKVFLECVQDMDHENMFWYRQDPGLGLRLIYFSYDVKMKEKGDIPEGYSVSREKKERFSLILESASTNQTSMYLCGSNRAGGNYNEQFFGPGTRLTVL.

This sequence joins TRBV19 and TRBJ1-2; TRBD1 is a possible D gene (5 bases). The V end was cut by 8 bases, the J end by 4 bases, with 8 bases between. CDR3 length: 11 amino acids. Per germline, CDR1 LNHDA and CDR2 SQIVND (reference sequence). CDR3 nucleotide sequence: TGTGCCAGTGGCAGGGCCTATGGCTACACCTTC. It encodes CASGRAYGYTF.